This T cell receptor beta chain was documented in a study of shared clonotypes between healthy human individuals. The wider study: Each donor had three CD4 naive, three CD4 memory, two CD8 naive and one CD8 memory plate. Study-level points and caveats: Roughly 5% of naive CD4 clonotypes were common to four donors.

CD45RO negativity and positive selection for CCR7 defined naive CD8 cells, a population that excluded terminally differentiated effector memory CD45RA+ cells. Recent vaccinations or acute infections were absent in the healthy HIV-negative adult donors. Genomic DNA belonging to each subset was distributed in equal measure over several immunoSEQ plates. The method was immunoSEQ multiplex PCR; TCRdb's version includes in-frame clones alone and lacks a portion of them. The sample has under 1 million clones; 85% to 95% are singletons. Germline V lookup: CDR1 SGHVS, CDR2 FNYEAQ. V lost 2 bases, J lost 0 bases, and 7 bases lay in between. This CDR3 is built from 15 residues. To note about this clone: The antigen is unknown.

Sequenced: naive CD8+ T cells sorted from blood. The genes are TRBV7-6 and TRBJ2-2; unclear D gene. The origin of this receptor is a man aged 25 to 40 in good health. Here the CDR3 reads CASSLFDTNTGELFF. CDR3 DNA: TGTGCCAGCAGCTTATTCGACACGAACACCGGGGAGCTGTTTTTT.